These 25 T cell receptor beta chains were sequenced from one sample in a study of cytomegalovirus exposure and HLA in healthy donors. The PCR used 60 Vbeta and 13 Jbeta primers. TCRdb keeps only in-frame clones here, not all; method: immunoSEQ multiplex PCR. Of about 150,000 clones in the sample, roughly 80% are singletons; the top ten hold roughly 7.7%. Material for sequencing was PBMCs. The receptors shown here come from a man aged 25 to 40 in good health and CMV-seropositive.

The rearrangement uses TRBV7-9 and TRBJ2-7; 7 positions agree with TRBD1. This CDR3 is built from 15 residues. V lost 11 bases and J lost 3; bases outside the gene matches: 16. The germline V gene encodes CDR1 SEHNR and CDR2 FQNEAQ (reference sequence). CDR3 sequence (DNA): TGTGCCTCGCAGGGGGAAGGAAAGTCACACTACGAGCAGTACTTC. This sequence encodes CASQGEGKSHYEQYF.

CDR3 residues: CASRTPGQGPADTQYF. CDR3 bases: TGTGCCAGCAGGACACCGGGACAGGGGCCTGCAGATACGCAGTATTTT. The chain couples TRBV28 to TRBJ2-3, with 10 bases lining up with TRBD1. CDR1 MDHEN and CDR2 SYDVKM come from the germline V gene. The CDR3 is 16 amino acids. The ends lost 6 bases at V and 4 bases at J; junction bases unmatched: 10.

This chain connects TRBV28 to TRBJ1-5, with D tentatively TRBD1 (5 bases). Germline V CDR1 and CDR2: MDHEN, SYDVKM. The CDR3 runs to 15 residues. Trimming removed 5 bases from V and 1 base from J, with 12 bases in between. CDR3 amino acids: CASSPPDRSNQPQHF. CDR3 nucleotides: TGTGCCAGCAGTCCACCCGACAGAAGCAATCAGCCCCAGCATTTT.

The CDR3 spells CATPAGSGTSTDTQYF. The CDR3 DNA reads TGTGCCACTCCGGCGGGTAGCGGAACTAGCACAGATACGCAGTATTTT. The V call is TRBV19, the J call TRBJ2-3, with D perhaps TRBD2 (6 bases). Germline CDR1 reads LNHDA; CDR2 reads SQIVND (reference sequence). There are 16 residues in the CDR3. Trimming stripped 10 bases from V and 0 bases from J, with 20 bases between.

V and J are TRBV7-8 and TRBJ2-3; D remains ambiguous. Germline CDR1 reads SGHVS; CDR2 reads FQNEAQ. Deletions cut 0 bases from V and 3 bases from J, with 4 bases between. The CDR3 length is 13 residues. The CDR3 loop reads CASSLARTDTQYF. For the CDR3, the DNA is TGTGCCAGCAGCTTAGCACGGACAGATACGCAGTATTTT.

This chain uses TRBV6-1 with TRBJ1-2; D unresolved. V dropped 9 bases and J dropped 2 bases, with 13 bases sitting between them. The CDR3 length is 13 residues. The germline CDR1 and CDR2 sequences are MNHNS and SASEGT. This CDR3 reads CASTETDNYGYTF. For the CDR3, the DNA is TGTGCCAGTACCGAAACAGACAACTATGGCTACACCTTC.

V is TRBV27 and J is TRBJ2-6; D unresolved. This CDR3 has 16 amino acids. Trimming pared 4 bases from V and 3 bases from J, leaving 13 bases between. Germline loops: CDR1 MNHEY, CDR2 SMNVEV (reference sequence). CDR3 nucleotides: TGTGCCAGCAGTTCCCGGCGGTTTAGTGGGGCCAACGTCCTGACTTTC. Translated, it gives CASSSRRFSGANVLTF.

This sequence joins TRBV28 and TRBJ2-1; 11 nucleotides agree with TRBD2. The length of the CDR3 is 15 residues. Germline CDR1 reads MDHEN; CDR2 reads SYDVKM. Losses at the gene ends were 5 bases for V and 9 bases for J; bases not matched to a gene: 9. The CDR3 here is CASSRLAGGSGEQFF. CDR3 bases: TGTGCCAGCAGTCGTCTAGCGGGAGGTTCCGGTGAGCAGTTCTTC.

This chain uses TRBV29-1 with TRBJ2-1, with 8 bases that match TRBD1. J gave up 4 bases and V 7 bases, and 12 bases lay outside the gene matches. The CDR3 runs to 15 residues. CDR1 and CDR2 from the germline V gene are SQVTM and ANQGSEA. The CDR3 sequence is CSAQPRQGTYNEQFF. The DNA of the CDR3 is TGCAGCGCCCAACCGAGACAGGGGACGTACAATGAGCAGTTCTTC.

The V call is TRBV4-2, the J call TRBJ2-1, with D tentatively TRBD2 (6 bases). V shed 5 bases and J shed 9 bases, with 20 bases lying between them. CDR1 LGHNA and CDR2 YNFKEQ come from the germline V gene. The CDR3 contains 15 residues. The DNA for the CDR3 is TGTGCCAGCAGCACCTTAAATAGCGACGGGGGTGAGCAGTTCTTC. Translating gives CASSTLNSDGGEQFF.

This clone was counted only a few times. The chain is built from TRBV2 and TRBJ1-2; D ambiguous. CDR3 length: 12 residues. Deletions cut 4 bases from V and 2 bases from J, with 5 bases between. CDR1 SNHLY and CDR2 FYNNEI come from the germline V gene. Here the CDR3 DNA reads TGTGCCAGCAGTGCGGGGAACTATGGCTACACCTTC. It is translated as CASSAGNYGYTF. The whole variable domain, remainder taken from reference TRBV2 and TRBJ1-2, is EPEVTQTPSHQVTQMGQEVILRCVPISNHLYFYWYRQILGQKVEFLVSFYNNEISEKSEIFDDQFSVERPDGSNFTLKIRSTKLEDSAMYFCASSAGNYGYTFGSGTRLTVV.

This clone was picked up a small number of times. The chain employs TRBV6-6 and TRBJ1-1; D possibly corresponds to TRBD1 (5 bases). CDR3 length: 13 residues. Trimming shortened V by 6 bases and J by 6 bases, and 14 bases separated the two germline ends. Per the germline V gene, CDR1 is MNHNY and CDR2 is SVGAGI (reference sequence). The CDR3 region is CASRDTNLPEAFF. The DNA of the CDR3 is TGTGCCAGCAGGGACACGAATCTCCCTGAAGCTTTCTTT.

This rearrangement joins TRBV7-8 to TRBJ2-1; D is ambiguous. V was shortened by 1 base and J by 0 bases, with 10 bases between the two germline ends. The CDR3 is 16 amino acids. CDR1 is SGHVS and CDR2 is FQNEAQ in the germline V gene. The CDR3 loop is CASSLVASLSYNEQFF. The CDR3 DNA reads TGTGCCAGCAGCTTAGTAGCATCTCTCTCCTACAATGAGCAGTTCTTC.

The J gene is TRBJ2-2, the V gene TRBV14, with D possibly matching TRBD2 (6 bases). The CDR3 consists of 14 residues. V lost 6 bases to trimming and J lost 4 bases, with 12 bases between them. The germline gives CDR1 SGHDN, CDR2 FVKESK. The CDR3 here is CASRSNGGTGELFF. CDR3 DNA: TGTGCCAGCAGGTCAAACGGGGGCACCGGGGAGCTGTTTTTT.

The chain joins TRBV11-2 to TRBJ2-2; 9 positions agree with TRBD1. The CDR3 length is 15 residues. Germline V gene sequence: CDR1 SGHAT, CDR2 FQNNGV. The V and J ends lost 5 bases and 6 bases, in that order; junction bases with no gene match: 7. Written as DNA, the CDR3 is TGTGCCAGCAGCCCACGGGACAGGGTAGCCGGGGAGCTGTTTTTT. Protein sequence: CASSPRDRVAGELFF.

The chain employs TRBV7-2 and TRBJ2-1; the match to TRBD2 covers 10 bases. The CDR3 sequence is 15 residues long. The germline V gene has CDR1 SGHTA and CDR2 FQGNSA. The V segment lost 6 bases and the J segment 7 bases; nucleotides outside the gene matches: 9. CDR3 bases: TGTGCCAGCAGGGAAGGACTAGCGGCGGGAAATGAGCAGTTCTTC. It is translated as CASREGLAAGNEQFF. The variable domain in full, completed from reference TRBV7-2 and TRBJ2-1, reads GAGVSQSPSNKVTEKGKDVELRCDPISGHTALYWYRQSLGQGLEFLIYFQGNSAPDKSGLPSDRFSAERTGGSVSTLTIQRTQQEDSAVYLCASREGLAAGNEQFFGPGTRLTVL.

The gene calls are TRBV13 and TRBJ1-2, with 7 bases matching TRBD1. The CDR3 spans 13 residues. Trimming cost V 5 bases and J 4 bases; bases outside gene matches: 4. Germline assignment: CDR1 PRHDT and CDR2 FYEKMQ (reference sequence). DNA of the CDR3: TGTGCCAGCAGCCGCGGGGACAGCTATGGCTACACCTTC. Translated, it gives CASSRGDSYGYTF.

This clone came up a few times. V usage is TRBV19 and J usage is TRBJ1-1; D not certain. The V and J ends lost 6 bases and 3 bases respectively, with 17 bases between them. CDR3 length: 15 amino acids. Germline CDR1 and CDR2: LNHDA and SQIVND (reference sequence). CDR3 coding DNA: TGTGCCAGTAGCGCCAGGACGGGGTTGGACACTGAAGCTTTCTTT. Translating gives CASSARTGLDTEAFF.

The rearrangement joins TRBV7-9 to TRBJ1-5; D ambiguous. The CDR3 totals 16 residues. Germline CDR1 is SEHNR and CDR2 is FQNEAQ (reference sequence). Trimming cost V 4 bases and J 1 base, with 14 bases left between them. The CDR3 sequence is CASSSDHPTSNQPQHF. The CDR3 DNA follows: TGTGCCAGCAGCTCTGATCATCCAACAAGCAATCAGCCCCAGCATTTT.

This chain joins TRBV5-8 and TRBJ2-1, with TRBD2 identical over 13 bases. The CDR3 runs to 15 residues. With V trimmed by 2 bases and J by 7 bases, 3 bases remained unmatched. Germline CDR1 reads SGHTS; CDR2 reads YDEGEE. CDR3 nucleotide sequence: TGTGCCAGCAGCTTACGGACTAGCGGGGGTAATGAGCAGTTCTTC. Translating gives CASSLRTSGGNEQFF.

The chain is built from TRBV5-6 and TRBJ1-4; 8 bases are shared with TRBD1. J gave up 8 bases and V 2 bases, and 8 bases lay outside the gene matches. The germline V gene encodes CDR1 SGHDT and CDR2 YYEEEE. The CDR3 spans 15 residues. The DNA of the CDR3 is TGTGCCAGCAGCTTCAGGGGGCTAGGAGTCGAAAAACTGTTTTTT. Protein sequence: CASSFRGLGVEKLFF.

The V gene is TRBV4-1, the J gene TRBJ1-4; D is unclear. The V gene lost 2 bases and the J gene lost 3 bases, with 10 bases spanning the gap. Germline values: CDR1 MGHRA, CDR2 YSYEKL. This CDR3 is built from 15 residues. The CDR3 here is CASSQSGSANEKLFF. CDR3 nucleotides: TGCGCCAGCAGCCAAAGCGGGTCGGCTAATGAAAAACTGTTTTTT.

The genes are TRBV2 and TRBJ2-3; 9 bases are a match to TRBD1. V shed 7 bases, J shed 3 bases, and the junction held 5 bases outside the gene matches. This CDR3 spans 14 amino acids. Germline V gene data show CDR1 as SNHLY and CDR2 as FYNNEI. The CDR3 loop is CASIRGTGTDTQYF. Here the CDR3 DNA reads TGTGCCAGCATCCGCGGGACAGGGACAGATACGCAGTATTTT.

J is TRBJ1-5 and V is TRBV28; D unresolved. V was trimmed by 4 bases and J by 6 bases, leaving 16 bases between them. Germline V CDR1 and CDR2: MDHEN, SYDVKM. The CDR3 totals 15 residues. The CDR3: CASSSAGSLGQPQHF. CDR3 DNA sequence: TGTGCCAGCAGTTCGGCAGGCAGCCTTGGTCAGCCCCAGCATTTT.

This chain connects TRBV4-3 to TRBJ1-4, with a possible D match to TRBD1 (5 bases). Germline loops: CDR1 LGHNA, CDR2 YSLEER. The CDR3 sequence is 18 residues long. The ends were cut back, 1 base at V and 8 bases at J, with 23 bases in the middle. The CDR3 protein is CASSQAPAGMRQTEKLFF. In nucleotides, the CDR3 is TGCGCCAGCAGCCAAGCCCCCGCGGGGATGAGACAGACCGAAAAACTGTTTTTT.